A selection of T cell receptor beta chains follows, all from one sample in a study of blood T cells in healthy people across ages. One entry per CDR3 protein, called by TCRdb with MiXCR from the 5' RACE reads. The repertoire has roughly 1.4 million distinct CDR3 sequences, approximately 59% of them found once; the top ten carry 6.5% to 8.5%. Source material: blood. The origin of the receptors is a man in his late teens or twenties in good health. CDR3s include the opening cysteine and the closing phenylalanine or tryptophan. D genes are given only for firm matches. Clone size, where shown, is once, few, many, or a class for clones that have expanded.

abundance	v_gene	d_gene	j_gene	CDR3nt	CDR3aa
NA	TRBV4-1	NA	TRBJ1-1	TGCGCCAGCAGCCATCCAACAGGGAACCTGAACACTGAAGCTTTCTTT	CASSHPTGNLNTEAFF
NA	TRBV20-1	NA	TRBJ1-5	TGCAGTGCTAGAGTGGGTAGCAATCAGCCCCAGCATTTT	CSARVGSNQPQHF
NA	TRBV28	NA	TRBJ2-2	TGTGCCAGCAAGGGGGGGTCCAAGGCCGGGGAGCTGTTTTTT	CASKGGSKAGELFF
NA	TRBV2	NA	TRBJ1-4	TGTGCCAGCAGTGGTCGGCTTTGGAGTGAAAAACTGTTTTTT	CASSGRLWSEKLFF
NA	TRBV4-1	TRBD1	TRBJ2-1	TGCGCCAGCAACCAAGGACAGGGCGGGGATGAGCAGTTCTTC	CASNQGQGGDEQFF
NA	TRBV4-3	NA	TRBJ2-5	TGCGCCAGCAGCCAGACGGGGCAATTAACAGAGACCCAGTACTTC	CASSQTGQLTETQYF
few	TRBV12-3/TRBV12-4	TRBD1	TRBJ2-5	TGTGCCAGCAGTTTTAGTACAGGGGGGGAGACCCAGTACTTC	CASSFSTGGETQYF
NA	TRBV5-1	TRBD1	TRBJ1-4	TGCGCCAGCAGCTTGGGACAGGGGTCATTTGATGAAAAACTGTTTTTT	CASSLGQGSFDEKLFF
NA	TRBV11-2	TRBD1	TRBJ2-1	TGTGCCAGCAGCGTAACAGGGGTCCACAATGAGCAGTTCTTC	CASSVTGVHNEQFF
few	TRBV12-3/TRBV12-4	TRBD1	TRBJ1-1	TGTGCCAGCAGGGGGGGGACAGGGACTGAAGCTTTCTTT	CASRGGTGTEAFF
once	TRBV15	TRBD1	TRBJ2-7	TGTGCCACCAGCAGGGGGACAGACGAGCAGTACTTC	CATSRGTDEQYF
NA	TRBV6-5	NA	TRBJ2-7	TGTGCCAGCAGTTACGTGGGAGGACACCCCACTAACGAGCAGTACTTC	CASSYVGGHPTNEQYF
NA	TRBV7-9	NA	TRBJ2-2	TGTGCCAGGACAGCAACCGGGGAGCTGTTTTTT	CARTATGELFF
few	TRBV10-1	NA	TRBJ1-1	TGCGCCAGCAGTGAGTCGACGGATTCGAACACTGAAGCTTTCTTT	CASSESTDSNTEAFF
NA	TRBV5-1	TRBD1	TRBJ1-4	TGCGCCAGCAGCTTGAGCCCCGGGACAGGATATCGAACTAATGAAAAACTGTTTTTT	CASSLSPGTGYRTNEKLFF
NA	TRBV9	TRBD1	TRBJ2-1	TGTGCCAGCGGCAAGGACAGGGGCCGCAATGAGCAGTTCTTC	CASGKDRGRNEQFF
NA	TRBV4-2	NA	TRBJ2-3	TGTGCCAGCAGCCAAGCGCCGGGCGGGACAGTCACCACAGATACGCAGTATTTT	CASSQAPGGTVTTDTQYF
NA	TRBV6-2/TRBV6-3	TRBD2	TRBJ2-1	TGTGCCAGCAGTTACTCGCTCGGGAGGGCCATTGAGCAGTTCTTC	CASSYSLGRAIEQFF
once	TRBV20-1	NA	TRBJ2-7	TGCAGTGCCATCTCCGCAGACAACTCCTACGAGCAGTACTTC	CSAISADNSYEQYF
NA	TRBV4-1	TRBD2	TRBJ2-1	TGCGCCAGCAGCCCCTATCAGAGCGGGGCTTACAATGAGCAGTTCTTC	CASSPYQSGAYNEQFF
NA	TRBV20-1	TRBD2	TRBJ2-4	TGCAGTGCCCACCGACTAGCGGGGGGCTTAGCCAAAAACATTCAGTACTTC	CSAHRLAGGLAKNIQYF
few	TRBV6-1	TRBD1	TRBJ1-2	TGTGCCAGCAGTGAAACGACAGGGGACTATGGCTACACCTTC	CASSETTGDYGYTF
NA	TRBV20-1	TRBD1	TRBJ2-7	TGCAGTGCTAGAGGGGACAGGCGAACCTACGAGCAGTACTTC	CSARGDRRTYEQYF
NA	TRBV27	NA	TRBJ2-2	TGTGCCAGCAGTACGGAGGCCGGGGAGCTGTTTTTT	CASSTEAGELFF
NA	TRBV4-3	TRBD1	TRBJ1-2	TGCGCCAGCAGCCACCAGGACAGGGGGCAAACGAACTATGGCTACACCTTC	CASSHQDRGQTNYGYTF
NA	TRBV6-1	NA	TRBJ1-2	TGTGCCAGCAGTGAAGCCACGGTTTCTAACTATGGCTACACCTTC	CASSEATVSNYGYTF
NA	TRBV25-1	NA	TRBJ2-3	TGTGCCAGCAGTGAAAAGACGGGAAACCCGCAGTATTTT	CASSEKTGNPQYF
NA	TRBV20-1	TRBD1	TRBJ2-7	TGCAGTGCTAGAGGGGGGGACAGGGGGAACTACGAGCAGTACTTC	CSARGGDRGNYEQYF
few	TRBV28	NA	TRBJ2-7	TGTGCCAGCAGCCCCACAGGGATCGACGAGCAGTACTTC	CASSPTGIDEQYF
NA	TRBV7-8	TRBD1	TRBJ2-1	TGTGCCAGCGGGGACAGCGGAGACAATGAGCAGTTCTTC	CASGDSGDNEQFF
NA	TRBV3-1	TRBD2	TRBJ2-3	TGTGCCAGCAGCCTCGGGAGGACTAGCGGGGGAACAGATACGCAGTATTTT	CASSLGRTSGGTDTQYF
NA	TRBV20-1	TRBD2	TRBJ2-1	TGCAGTGCTTCCAGCGGGAGGGCCGACAATGAGCAGTTCTTC	CSASSGRADNEQFF
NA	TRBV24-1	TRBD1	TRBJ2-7	TGTGCCACGGGTAGGGACAGAACCTACGAGCAGTACTTC	CATGRDRTYEQYF
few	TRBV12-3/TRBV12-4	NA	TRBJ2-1	TGTGCCAGCAGGTCCAGGGGTCGTGAGCAGTTCTTC	CASRSRGREQFF
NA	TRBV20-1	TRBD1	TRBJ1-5	TGCAGTGCTAGAGCTTTCCTTCCGGGACAGGTTTATAGCAATCAGCCCCAGCATTTT	CSARAFLPGQVYSNQPQHF
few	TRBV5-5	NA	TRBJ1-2	TGTGCCAGCAGCTTGGTCGGGGCACCTTATGGCTACACCTTC	CASSLVGAPYGYTF